This T cell receptor (beta chain) was observed in a study of cytomegalovirus exposure and HLA in healthy donors. Study-wide background: A previous analysis identified approximately 120 million unique TCR beta sequences derived from 180 million or so T cells. Study-level points and caveats: Among immune exposure information, only CMV serostatus was available.

The CDR3 runs 14 residues. With 5 bases removed from V and 5 bases from J, the gap between germline ends came to 12 bases. Germline V CDR1 and CDR2: MNHEY, SMNVEV (reference sequence). The primer mix had 60 Vbeta and 13 Jbeta primers. Some clones are missing from TCRdb's copy, which holds only in-frame ones; the method was immunoSEQ multiplex PCR. The table shows about 150,000 clones, with approximately 80% occurring only once. A word on this clone: Its cognate antigen is unknown.

The sequencing input was PBMCs. The source of this sequence is a male donor in good health and CMV-seronegative. The chain uses TRBV27 and TRBJ1-4; maybe TRBD1 (5 bases). CDR3 loop: CASSRGFANEKLFF. CDR3 DNA: TGTGCCAGCAGTCGGGGGTTTGCCAATGAAAAACTGTTTTTT. Combining the CDR3 with reference TRBV27 and TRBJ1-4 gives the whole variable domain EAQVTQNPRYLITVTGKKLTVTCSQNMNHEYMSWYRQDPGLGLRQIYYSMNVEVTDKGDVPEGYKVSRKEKRNFPLILESPSPNQTSLYFCASSRGFANEKLFFGSGTQLSVL.